The rows below give T cell receptor beta chains drawn from one sample of a study of shared clonotypes between healthy human individuals. Only in-frame clones appear in the TCRdb table, and some are missing; sequencing was by immunoSEQ multiplex PCR. The data contain approximately 940,000 clones, 70% to 85% of them singletons. The sequencing input was memory CD4+ T cells sorted from blood. The receptor source for this set is a man aged 18 to 30 in good health. Both conserved end residues are part of each CDR3. D genes are given only for firm matches. Clone size appears in some rows only: once, few, many, or a class for an expanded clone.

abundance: NA; j_gene: TRBJ1-6; v_gene: TRBV6-1; d_gene: TRBD1; CDR3aa: CASSVGTGNSPLHF; CDR3nt: TGTGCCAGCAGTGTAGGGACAGGGAATTCACCCCTCCACTTT
abundance: NA; j_gene: TRBJ2-5; v_gene: TRBV19; d_gene: NA; CDR3aa: CASSPPERRGKETQYF; CDR3nt: TGTGCCAGTAGCCCCCCTGAGCGGCGGGGTAAAGAGACCCAGTACTTC
abundance: few; j_gene: TRBJ2-1; v_gene: TRBV7-2; d_gene: TRBD2; CDR3aa: CASSSQLAGVYNEQFF; CDR3nt: TGTGCCAGCAGCTCCCAACTAGCGGGAGTCTACAATGAGCAGTTCTTC
abundance: NA; j_gene: TRBJ1-2; v_gene: TRBV18; d_gene: NA; CDR3aa: CASSTDANYGYTF; CDR3nt: TGTGCCAGCTCAACCGACGCTAACTATGGCTACACCTTC
abundance: NA; j_gene: TRBJ2-1; v_gene: TRBV19; d_gene: NA; CDR3aa: CATKGDVSYNEQFF; CDR3nt: TGTGCCACTAAAGGGGACGTTTCCTACAATGAGCAGTTCTTC
abundance: few; j_gene: TRBJ1-5; v_gene: TRBV6-6; d_gene: NA; CDR3aa: CASSSNHNQPQHF; CDR3nt: TGTGCCAGCAGTAGCAACCACAATCAGCCCCAGCATTTT
abundance: NA; j_gene: TRBJ2-5; v_gene: TRBV29-1; d_gene: TRBD2; CDR3aa: CSVRGGSGIAETQYF; CDR3nt: TGCAGCGTCCGGGGGGGCTCGGGGATTGCCGAGACCCAGTACTTC
abundance: NA; j_gene: TRBJ2-5; v_gene: TRBV30; d_gene: NA; CDR3aa: CAWSVRLEETQYF; CDR3nt: TGTGCCTGGAGTGTACGGCTGGAGGAGACCCAGTACTTC
abundance: once; j_gene: TRBJ2-7; v_gene: TRBV7-2; d_gene: TRBD2; CDR3aa: CASSLRTSGRGYEQYF; CDR3nt: TGTGCCAGCAGCTTAAGGACTAGCGGGAGAGGATACGAGCAGTACTTC
abundance: NA; j_gene: TRBJ2-2; v_gene: TRBV5-4; d_gene: NA; CDR3aa: CASSLDGNTGELFF; CDR3nt: TGTGCCAGCAGCTTGGATGGGAACACCGGGGAGCTGTTTTTT
abundance: NA; j_gene: TRBJ2-3; v_gene: TRBV28; d_gene: TRBD2; CDR3aa: CASSTRGGADTQYF; CDR3nt: TGTGCCAGCAGTACCCGCGGGGGTGCAGATACGCAGTATTTT
abundance: NA; j_gene: TRBJ2-1; v_gene: TRBV2; d_gene: NA; CDR3aa: CASSILVDEQFF; CDR3nt: TGTGCCAGCAGCATACTAGTCGATGAGCAGTTCTTC
abundance: once; j_gene: TRBJ2-2; v_gene: TRBV11-3; d_gene: NA; CDR3aa: CASSLGQGGETGELFF; CDR3nt: TGTGCCAGCAGCTTAGGACAGGGAGGAGAGACCGGGGAGCTGTTTTTT
abundance: few; j_gene: TRBJ2-5; v_gene: TRBV5-4; d_gene: TRBD2; CDR3aa: CASSLDGRETQYF; CDR3nt: TGTGCCAGCAGCTTGGACGGGAGGGAGACCCAGTACTTC
abundance: NA; j_gene: TRBJ1-2; v_gene: TRBV5-8; d_gene: NA; CDR3aa: CASSLFGLAQGGYTF; CDR3nt: TGTGCCAGCAGCTTGTTCGGGCTGGCCCAGGGTGGCTACACCTTC
abundance: once; j_gene: TRBJ2-7; v_gene: TRBV10-3; d_gene: TRBD2; CDR3aa: CAITPGLAREQYF; CDR3nt: TGTGCCATCACCCCGGGACTAGCGAGGGAGCAGTACTTC
abundance: NA; j_gene: TRBJ2-5; v_gene: TRBV6-1; d_gene: NA; CDR3aa: CASSPLETQYF; CDR3nt: TGTGCCAGCAGCCCACTGGAGACCCAGTACTTC
abundance: NA; j_gene: TRBJ2-5; v_gene: TRBV6-5; d_gene: TRBD1; CDR3aa: CAVRRGQWETQYF; CDR3nt: TGTGCCGTCCGCAGGGGGCAGTGGGAGACCCAGTACTTC